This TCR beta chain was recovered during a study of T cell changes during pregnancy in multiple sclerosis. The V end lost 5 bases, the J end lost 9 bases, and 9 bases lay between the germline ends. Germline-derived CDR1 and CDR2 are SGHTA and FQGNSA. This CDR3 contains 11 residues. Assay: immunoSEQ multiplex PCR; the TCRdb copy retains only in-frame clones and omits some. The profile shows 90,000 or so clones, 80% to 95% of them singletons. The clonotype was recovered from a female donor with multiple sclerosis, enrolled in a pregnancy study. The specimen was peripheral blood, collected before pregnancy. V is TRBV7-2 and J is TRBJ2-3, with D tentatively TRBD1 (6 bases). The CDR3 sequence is CASSPDRTQYF. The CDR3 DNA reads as TGTGCCAGCAGCCCGGACAGAACGCAGTATTTT.